Following are 17 T cell receptor beta chains from one sample sequenced in a study of blood T cell repertoires in COVID-19. Data came from immunoSEQ multiplex PCR; TCRdb stores just in-frame clones and leaves some out. In the table there are hundreds of thousands of clones, roughly 86% of which are singletons. The sample was PBMCs or T cells enriched from blood (not recorded which). The receptors originated from a woman aged 40 to 55 with acute COVID-19.

This sequence joins TRBV15 and TRBJ2-1; TRBD2 aligns across 9 bases. With 3 bases clipped from V and 9 bases from J, the junction kept 6 bases outside the gene matches. The CDR3 runs to 14 residues. Per germline, CDR1 LNHNV and CDR2 YYDKDF (reference sequence). In DNA form, the CDR3 reads TGTGCCACCAGCAGTGAGGGACTAGCCGGTGAGCAGTTCTTC. As protein: CATSSEGLAGEQFF.

The chain has TRBV24-1 and TRBJ2-1, with 9 nucleotides matching TRBD2. Unmatched junction bases numbered 18, after V lost 9 bases and J lost 7 bases. This CDR3 region has 17 residues. Germline CDR1 reads KGHDR; CDR2 reads SFDVKD. The CDR3 DNA follows: TGTGCCACCGCCCACCCCCCAGCGGGAGGACTGAGTAATGAGCAGTTCTTC. Encoded protein: CATAHPPAGGLSNEQFF.

This clone was detected a few times. The chain uses TRBV10-1 and TRBJ2-7; D may be TRBD1 (5 bases). Trimming removed 2 bases from V and 2 bases from J, with 7 bases in between. Germline V gene data show CDR1 as WNHNN and CDR2 as SYGVQD (reference sequence). This CDR3 contains 13 residues. The CDR3 DNA reads TGCGCCAGCAGTGAGGACAGTACCTACGAGCAGTACTTC. Its protein product is CASSEDSTYEQYF.

This clone was found once. The gene calls are TRBV6-1 and TRBJ2-1; the D gene is possibly TRBD2 (5 bases). The CDR3 is 15 residues long. Germline V gene sequence: CDR1 MNHNS, CDR2 SASEGT. The V end lost 3 bases, the J end lost 3 bases, and 12 bases lay between the germline ends. The CDR3 loop is CASSDRTRIYNEQFF. CDR3 DNA sequence: TGTGCCAGCAGTGACAGAACTAGGATCTACAATGAGCAGTTCTTC.

The sample holds a few counts of this clone. The rearrangement links TRBV9 to TRBJ1-6; D perhaps matches TRBD1 (5 bases). V was pared by 0 bases and J by 9 bases, with 13 bases between. CDR3 size: 15 residues. CDR1 and CDR2 from the germline V gene are SGDLS and YYNGEE. CDR3 nucleotide sequence: TGTGCCAGCAGCGTAGATGGACAAGTTCTTTCACCCCTCCACTTT. This codes for CASSVDGQVLSPLHF.

About this clone itself: The junction departs from germline at one end; a sequencing error may be responsible. V gene TRBV19 combines with J gene TRBJ1-1; D remains ambiguous. Germline CDR1 is LNHDA and CDR2 is SQIVND (reference sequence). This CDR3 spans 13 amino acids. CDR3 DNA sequence: TGTGCCAGCAGTATGGTCGAGATCGCTGAAGCTTTCTTT. Amino acid sequence: CASSMVEIAEAFF.

The rearrangement joins TRBV9 to TRBJ2-4; tentatively, D is TRBD1 (6 bases). V was cut by 0 bases and J by 2 bases, with 9 bases left in between. This CDR3 comprises 15 residues. The germline gives CDR1 SGDLS, CDR2 YYNGEE. CDR3 coding DNA: TGTGCCAGCAGCGTAGGGACAGTATCCAAAAACATTCAGTACTTC. Amino acid sequence: CASSVGTVSKNIQYF. Full variable domain (outside the CDR3, taken from reference TRBV9 and TRBJ2-4): DSGVTQTPKHLITATGQRVTLRCSPRSGDLSVYWYQQSLDQGLQFLIQYYNGEERAKGNILERFSAQQFPDLHSELNLSSLELGDSALYFCASSVGTVSKNIQYFGAGTRLSVL.

The rearrangement uses TRBV4-1 and TRBJ1-4; D remains unclear. In germline, CDR1 is MGHRA, CDR2 YSYEKL. The V end lost 0 bases, the J end lost 4 bases, and 9 bases lay between the germline ends. The CDR3 contains 15 residues. This CDR3 is CASSQDSSNNEKLFF. The CDR3 DNA follows: TGCGCCAGCAGCCAAGATAGTTCCAATAATGAAAAACTGTTTTTT.

The gene calls are TRBV19 and TRBJ2-2; D is possibly TRBD2 (7 bases). Per the germline V gene, CDR1 is LNHDA and CDR2 is SQIVND (reference sequence). Trimming cost V 5 bases and J 4 bases, with 8 bases left between them. The CDR3 covers 13 residues. The DNA for the CDR3 is TGTGCCAGTAGTGGGGGGGCCACCGGGGAGCTGTTTTTT. Amino acid sequence: CASSGGATGELFF.

The genes are TRBV7-2 and TRBJ2-7, with D hard to call. Between the trimmed V and J ends, which lost 4 bases and 2 bases, there was a span of 9 bases. The CDR3 extends over 13 amino acids. CDR1 SGHTA and CDR2 FQGNSA come from the germline V gene. For the CDR3, the DNA is TGTGCCAGCAGCTCAGGTACCACCTACGAGCAGTACTTC. Its protein product is CASSSGTTYEQYF.

The chain is built from TRBV7-8 and TRBJ1-1; D gene ambiguous. The germline V gene encodes CDR1 SGHVS and CDR2 FQNEAQ. V dropped 1 base and J dropped 5 bases, with 5 bases sitting between them. This CDR3 contains 12 residues. This CDR3 is CASSLVTTEAFF. The CDR3 DNA is TGTGCCAGCAGCTTAGTCACTACTGAAGCTTTCTTT.

The J gene is TRBJ2-5, the V gene TRBV7-2; 8 nucleotides line up with TRBD2. CDR1 is SGHTA, CDR2 FQGNSA, per germline. This CDR3 has 16 residues. Trimming cost V 1 base and J 5 bases; bases outside gene matches: 9. This CDR3 is CASSLEWGGRFETQYF. The CDR3 bases are TGTGCCAGCAGCTTAGAATGGGGCGGGAGGTTCGAGACCCAGTACTTC. Full variable domain (rest looked up from reference TRBV7-2 and TRBJ2-5): GAGVSQSPSNKVTEKGKDVELRCDPISGHTALYWYRQSLGQGLEFLIYFQGNSAPDKSGLPSDRFSAERTGGSVSTLTIQRTQQEDSAVYLCASSLEWGGRFETQYFGPGTRLLVL.

V and J are TRBV18 and TRBJ1-3; 10 bases map to TRBD1. CDR1 is KGHSH and CDR2 is LQKENI in the germline V gene. The J segment lost 2 bases and the V segment lost 4 bases, leaving 2 bases of the junction unmatched. This CDR3 region has 15 residues. This CDR3 reads CASSQGTGAGNTIYF. The CDR3, as DNA: TGTGCCAGCTCACAGGGGACAGGGGCTGGAAACACCATATATTTT.

The chain is built from TRBV6-1 and TRBJ2-5; D remains ambiguous. The V end was cut by 0 bases, the J end by 3 bases, with 14 bases between. Germline values: CDR1 MNHNS, CDR2 SASEGT. The CDR3 sequence is 16 residues long. The CDR3 DNA sequence: TGTGCCAGCAGTGAAGCGCAGGCCTACGAAGAAGAGACCCAGTACTTC. It encodes CASSEAQAYEEETQYF.

This sequence joins TRBV9 and TRBJ2-1; D is perhaps TRBD2 (6 bases). The CDR3 consists of 16 residues. Germline V gives CDR1 SGDLS, CDR2 YYNGEE. The V gene lost 0 bases and the J gene lost 9 bases, with 19 bases spanning the gap. The DNA of the CDR3 is TGTGCCAGCAGCGTAGGTAGCGGTTACCCTGGTGTTGAGCAGTTCTTC. This sequence encodes CASSVGSGYPGVEQFF.

This chain connects TRBV10-1 to TRBJ1-2; D is possibly TRBD1 (6 bases). Germline V gene data show CDR1 as WNHNN and CDR2 as SYGVQD (reference sequence). This CDR3 is 12 amino acids long. V was clipped by 8 bases and J by 4 bases, with 11 bases between them. The DNA of the CDR3 is TGCGCCAGCGAAAGGACAGTCTATGGCTACACCTTC. Translation gives CASERTVYGYTF.

This clone was counted a few times. This chain links TRBV27 with TRBJ2-1; D gene ambiguous. The CDR3 length is 15 residues. Trimming removed 2 bases from V and 0 bases from J, with 8 bases in between. CDR1 and CDR2 from the germline V gene are MNHEY and SMNVEV (reference sequence). CDR3 residues: CASSLELVSYNEQFF. The CDR3 coding sequence is TGTGCCAGCAGTTTAGAGCTTGTCTCCTACAATGAGCAGTTCTTC.